The 26 T cell receptor beta chains in this list originate from one sample, sequenced in a study of sequential checkpoint blockade in melanoma. The table came from immunoSEQ multiplex PCR; TCRdb's copy has only in-frame clones and leaves some out. This sample yields 15,000 to 20,000 clones, of which 75% to 85% are seen a single time; approximately 38% belongs to the top ten. Documented treatment: randomized to nivolumab then ipilimumab (arm A) or the reverse (arm B). This specimen was CD8+ T cells sorted from blood (inferred from file names), taken from a patient given nivolumab and ipilimumab in sequence. All receptors come from a human donor with melanoma.

This clone showed up just once. The chain carries TRBV5-5 and TRBJ1-5; D unclear. The CDR3 has 14 residues. Germline assignment: CDR1 SGHKS and CDR2 YYEKEE (reference sequence). Trimming stripped 2 bases from V and 4 bases from J, with 10 bases between. In nucleotides, the CDR3 is TGTGCCAGCAGCTTACGGGTCCCAAATCAGCCCCAGCATTTT. Encoded protein: CASSLRVPNQPQHF.

The gene calls are TRBV7-8 and TRBJ1-1, with 8 bases identical to TRBD1. There are 16 residues in the CDR3. V dropped 4 bases and J dropped 0; count of bases not matched to a gene: 7. Germline lookup yields CDR1 SGHVS and CDR2 FQNEAQ. CDR3 nucleotide sequence: TGTGCCAGCAGCTCATCAGGGGGCGCAGTGAACACTGAAGCTTTCTTT. It translates to CASSSSGGAVNTEAFF.

The chain has TRBV2 and TRBJ2-7; D may be TRBD2 (6 bases). The CDR3 runs to 15 residues. V gave up 2 bases and J gave up 2 bases, with 13 bases separating them. Germline V gene lookup returns CDR1 SNHLY and CDR2 FYNNEI. The CDR3 loop is CASSERRGAAYEQYF. The CDR3 coding sequence is TGTGCCAGCAGTGAAAGGCGGGGAGCAGCCTACGAGCAGTACTTC.

This clone occurred a few times. The V and J genes are TRBV19 and TRBJ2-7, with D tentatively TRBD1 (5 bases). Germline V gene lookup returns CDR1 LNHDA and CDR2 SQIVND (reference sequence). The CDR3 covers 13 residues. V lost 4 bases, J lost 4 bases, and 11 bases lay in between. CDR3 loop: CASSTSQGYEQYF. In nucleotides, the CDR3 is TGTGCCAGTAGTACGAGTCAGGGATACGAGCAGTACTTC.

The genes are TRBV5-6 and TRBJ2-6, with 8 bases lining up with TRBD2. CDR1 is SGHDT, CDR2 YYEEEE, per germline. This CDR3 comprises 16 residues. The V gene end was trimmed by 6 bases and the J gene end by 2 bases; junction bases not matched to a gene: 7. As DNA, the CDR3 is TGTGCCAGCACCCCCGCCGGGGGGGCTGGGGCCAACGTCCTGACTTTC. Its translation: CASTPAGGAGANVLTF.

The chain joins TRBV4-1 to TRBJ1-1; 9 bases map to TRBD1. This CDR3 is built from 14 residues. The V gene end was trimmed by 0 bases and the J gene end by 8 bases; junction bases not matched to a gene: 4. CDR1 is MGHRA and CDR2 is YSYEKL in the germline V gene. CDR3 DNA: TGCGCCAGCAGCCAAGAAGGGGGGACAGGGGAAGCTTTCTTT. Translated: CASSQEGGTGEAFF.

The chain couples TRBV28 to TRBJ2-7; 12 nucleotides line up with TRBD2. The germline V gene has CDR1 MDHEN and CDR2 SYDVKM. The trim removed 2 bases at V and 6 bases at J, leaving 5 bases unmatched. The CDR3 contains 15 residues. The CDR3 nucleotides are TGTGCCAGCAGTTTACAGACTAGCGGGAGCCTCGAGCAGTACTTC. Translation: CASSLQTSGSLEQYF.

The V and J genes are TRBV29-1 and TRBJ2-7; D is ambiguous. The CDR3 loop spans 13 amino acids. Germline V gives CDR1 SQVTM, CDR2 ANQGSEA. V was pared by 0 bases and J by 0 bases, with 6 bases between. The CDR3 bases are TGCAGCGTTGAAGATGCCGGCTCCTACGAGCAGTACTTC. It specifies CSVEDAGSYEQYF.

This rearrangement joins TRBV28 to TRBJ2-7, with D tentatively TRBD1 (5 bases). Germline V gives CDR1 MDHEN, CDR2 SYDVKM. V lost 5 bases, J lost 2 bases, and 10 bases lay in between. There are 13 residues in the CDR3. The CDR3 nucleotides are TGTGCCAGCAGTCCCAGGGCCACCTACGAGCAGTACTTC. This encodes CASSPRATYEQYF.

This clone turned up a few times. The rearrangement links TRBV7-9 to TRBJ2-5; 7 bases fit TRBD1. CDR1 and CDR2 (germline): SEHNR, FQNEAQ (reference sequence). J lost 5 bases, V lost 4 bases, and 10 bases had no gene match. The CDR3 has 15 amino acids. CDR3 DNA: TGTGCCAGCAGCTCCCACGACAGGGCGTTGGAGACCCAGTACTTC. Encoded protein: CASSSHDRALETQYF. Full variable domain (outside the CDR3, taken from reference TRBV7-9 and TRBJ2-5): DTGVSQNPRHKITKRGQNVTFRCDPISEHNRLYWYRQTLGQGPEFLTYFQNEAQLEKSRLLSDRFSAERPKGSFSTLEIQRTEQGDSAMYLCASSSHDRALETQYFGPGTRLLVL.

V is TRBV7-9 and J is TRBJ1-1; 7 bases are shared with TRBD1. CDR1 and CDR2 from the germline V gene are SEHNR and FQNEAQ (reference sequence). This CDR3 is 13 amino acids long. V shed 8 bases and J 0 bases; nucleotides not matched to a gene: 3. CDR3 sequence (DNA): TGTGCCAGCGGGGGACAGATGAACACTGAAGCTTTCTTT. It encodes CASGGQMNTEAFF.

Regarding this clone: The sample holds other DNA sequences that translate to the same CDR3. The genes are TRBV19 and TRBJ1-5; D gene uncertain. V gave up 1 base and J gave up 7 bases, with 5 bases separating them. Germline CDR1 LNHDA, CDR2 SQIVND (reference sequence). The CDR3 loop spans 12 amino acids. Here the CDR3 reads CASSIGAQPQHF. CDR3 bases: TGTGCCAGTAGTATAGGGGCCCAGCCCCAGCATTTT.

The V call is TRBV30, the J call TRBJ2-7; TRBD2 aligns across 7 bases. V was clipped by 2 bases and J by 2 bases; unmatched bases: 3. The CDR3 extends over 13 amino acids. In germline, CDR1 is GTSNPN, CDR2 SVGIG (reference sequence). CDR3 region: CAWSIAGPYEQYF. The CDR3 DNA reads TGTGCCTGGAGTATAGCGGGCCCCTACGAGCAGTACTTC.

The chain has TRBV28 and TRBJ1-1; unclear D gene. Per germline, CDR1 MDHEN and CDR2 SYDVKM. This CDR3 comprises 14 residues. Between the trimmed V and J ends, which lost 2 bases and 0 bases, there was a span of 7 bases. CDR3 in amino acids: CASSLRVLNTEAFF. The CDR3 coding sequence is TGTGCCAGCAGTTTACGGGTCCTGAACACTGAAGCTTTCTTT.

The rearrangement joins TRBV7-9 to TRBJ1-1; 7 bases match TRBD1. The CDR3 is 12 amino acids. Germline CDR1 SEHNR, CDR2 FQNEAQ (reference sequence). Trimming took 5 bases from V and 6 from J; bases not matched to a gene: 3. Here the CDR3 DNA reads TGTGCCAGCAGCCCTGGGACAGCTGAAGCTTTCTTT. This translates into CASSPGTAEAFF.

This chain uses TRBV5-1 with TRBJ1-5, with unresolved D. Germline values: CDR1 SGHRS, CDR2 YFSETQ. This CDR3 is built from 13 residues. V lost 5 bases to trimming and J lost 2 bases, with 8 bases between them. The chain's CDR3 is CASREEGNQPQHF. The CDR3 DNA reads as TGCGCCAGCAGGGAAGAGGGCAATCAGCCCCAGCATTTT. The full variable domain, in which reference TRBV5-1 and TRBJ1-5 provide the parts outside the CDR3, is KAGVTQTPRYLIKTRGQQVTLSCSPISGHRSVSWYQQTPGQGLQFLFEYFSETQRNKGNFPGRFSGRQFSNSRSEMNVSTLELGDSALYLCASREEGNQPQHFGDGTRLSIL.

The genes are TRBV6-5 and TRBJ1-1; a weak D match, TRBD1 (6 bases). The CDR3 has 13 residues. V lost 5 bases, J lost 7 bases, and 14 bases lay in between. Looked up from germline, CDR1 is MNHEY and CDR2 is SVGAGI. CDR3 region: CASSIRVGGEAFF. CDR3 coding DNA: TGTGCCAGCAGTATTCGGGTAGGGGGTGAAGCTTTCTTT.

The rearrangement joins TRBV27 to TRBJ1-1, with D perhaps matching TRBD1 (6 bases). Germline CDR1 and CDR2: MNHEY and SMNVEV (reference sequence). This CDR3 is 12 amino acids long. V gave up 6 bases and J gave up 7 bases, with 12 bases separating them. The CDR3 DNA follows: TGTGCCAGCAGCTCAGGGGTTAATGAAGCTTTCTTT. Translation gives CASSSGVNEAFF.

This chain joins TRBV2 and TRBJ1-4, with TRBD1 matching 9 bases. The CDR3 has 16 amino acids. With V trimmed by 1 base and J by 4 bases, 4 bases remained unmatched. CDR1 and CDR2 (germline): SNHLY, FYNNEI. The CDR3 DNA follows: TGTGCCAGCAGTGAAGACAGGGGGCGGGGTAATGAAAAACTGTTTTTT. This encodes CASSEDRGRGNEKLFF.

The chain links TRBV6-5 to TRBJ2-5; D unclear. The germline V and J ends were trimmed by 0 bases and 2 bases, with 13 bases remaining between them. Germline CDR1 is MNHEY and CDR2 is SVGAGI. This CDR3 spans 16 amino acids. The CDR3 protein is CASSYSDPGWQETQYF. The CDR3 nucleotides read TGTGCCAGCAGTTACTCTGACCCCGGGTGGCAAGAGACCCAGTACTTC.

The V gene is TRBV7-9, the J gene TRBJ2-5; 7 nucleotides align to TRBD2. V gave up 5 bases and J gave up 12 bases; unmatched junction bases: 18. Germline V gene sequence: CDR1 SEHNR, CDR2 FQNEAQ (reference sequence). There are 15 residues in the CDR3. Here the CDR3 DNA reads TGTGCCAGCAGCCGTCCAGCCGGGACTACCCGAAATGAGTACTTC. Translation gives CASSRPAGTTRNEYF. Supplemented by reference TRBV7-9 and TRBJ2-5, the full variable domain reads DTGVSQNPRHKITKRGQNVTFRCDPISEHNRLYWYRQTLGQGPEFLTYFQNEAQLEKSRLLSDRFSAERPKGSFSTLEIQRTEQGDSAMYLCASSRPAGTTRNEYFGPGTRLLVL.

The chain is built from TRBV5-6 and TRBJ1-2; 8 positions agree with TRBD1. J was trimmed by 4 bases and V by 0 bases; bases with no gene match: 5. Germline assignment: CDR1 SGHDT and CDR2 YYEEEE. The length of the CDR3 is 15 residues. CDR3 coding DNA: TGTGCCAGCAGCTTGGGCGGACAGGGCCCCTATGGCTACACCTTC. It translates to CASSLGGQGPYGYTF.

The rearrangement links TRBV7-8 to TRBJ2-7; 8 bases map to TRBD2. The CDR3 is made up of 17 amino acids. In germline, CDR1 is SGHVS, CDR2 FQNEAQ. Trimming removed 1 base from V and 0 bases from J; junction bases left unmatched: 8. The chain's CDR3 is CASSLGTSGGPSYEQYF. CDR3 in DNA: TGTGCCAGCAGCTTAGGTACTAGCGGTGGACCCTCCTACGAGCAGTACTTC.

This rearrangement joins TRBV7-9 to TRBJ2-1; D unresolved. Trimming shortened V by 8 bases and J by 6 bases, and 11 bases separated the two germline ends. The CDR3 has 12 amino acids. The germline V gene encodes CDR1 SEHNR and CDR2 FQNEAQ (reference sequence). For the CDR3, the DNA is TGTGCCAGCCGCGATAGCCTCAATGAGCAGTTCTTC. It encodes CASRDSLNEQFF.

This clone was seen a few times. The chain's CDR3 is CASRQEALGGYTF. In DNA form, the CDR3 reads TGTGCCAGCAGGCAGGAGGCCTTAGGTGGCTACACCTTC. This chain connects TRBV7-9 to TRBJ1-2; the D is unclear. V was clipped by 6 bases and J by 7 bases, with 15 bases between them. This CDR3 is 13 amino acids long. CDR1 SEHNR and CDR2 FQNEAQ come from the germline V gene (reference sequence).

This clone occurred a few times. CDR3 in amino acids: CASSLAQGLTYEQYF. CDR3 coding DNA: TGTGCCAGCAGCTTAGCGCAAGGACTGACCTACGAGCAGTACTTC. This chain connects TRBV7-9 to TRBJ2-7; a weak D match, TRBD2 (5 bases). The CDR3 consists of 15 residues. Trimming stripped 0 bases from V and 2 bases from J, with 11 bases between. The germline gives CDR1 SEHNR, CDR2 FQNEAQ (reference sequence).